The 3 T cell receptor beta chains presented below share a single source sample, sequenced in a study of shared clonotypes between healthy human individuals. Only in-frame clones appear in the TCRdb table, and some are missing; sequencing was by immunoSEQ multiplex PCR. Among about 2.5 million clones listed, 92% were seen once. Sequencing was carried out using naive CD4+ T cells from PBMCs. Subset noted: CD45RA+ positively selected. Receptor source: a young man in good health. Some clones in this sample may be carry-over from other donors' samples.

The V call is TRBV7-7, the J call TRBJ2-2; possibly TRBD1 for D (6 bases). This CDR3 spans 14 amino acids. Trimming pared 5 bases from V and 6 bases from J, leaving 13 bases between. Germline-derived CDR1 and CDR2 are SSHAT and FNYEAQ (reference sequence). CDR3 nucleotide sequence: TGTGCCAGCAGCGCCTATACAGGGTCCGGGGAGCTGTTTTTT. Translating gives CASSAYTGSGELFF. Looking up the rest from reference TRBV7-7 and TRBJ2-2 gives the full variable domain: GAGVSQSPRYKVTKRGQDVTLRCDPISSHATLYWYQQALGQGPEFLTYFNYEAQPDKSGLPSDRFSAERPEGSISTLTIQRTEQRDSAMYRCASSAYTGSGELFFGEGSRLTVL.

The chain has TRBV5-1 and TRBJ2-7, with a possible D match to TRBD2 (7 bases). This CDR3 region has 14 residues. Trimming took 6 bases from V and 4 from J, leaving 17 bases between them. CDR1 and CDR2 (germline): SGHRS, YFSETQ. The CDR3 nucleotides read TGCGCCAGCAACCCTGGGGGGGCCCCTTACGAGCAGTACTTC. This gives the protein CASNPGGAPYEQYF.

The gene calls are TRBV5-4 and TRBJ2-7, with D perhaps matching TRBD1 (6 bases). This CDR3 is built from 15 residues. The germline V gene has CDR1 SGHNT and CDR2 YYREEE (reference sequence). V shed 5 bases and J shed 2 bases, with 17 bases lying between them. The CDR3 loop is CASSPLLQGTYEQYF. The DNA for the CDR3 is TGTGCCAGCAGTCCTCTTCTCCAGGGGACCTACGAGCAGTACTTC.